These T cell receptor beta chains were read from a single sample in a study of control samples from healthy donors and cancer patients. The data were produced by immunoSEQ multiplex PCR, yet TCRdb's version contains in-frame clones alone and is incomplete. The data hold 170,000 or so clones, with more than 90% observed a single time. The material sequenced was blood. The receptors come from a man aged 25-45 years in good health. Each CDR3 is given with its conserved first and last residue. The order of the fields is clone size, J gene, D gene, V gene, CDR3 protein, CDR3 DNA. The D gene is left open where the match is weak. Size values are once, few and many counts, or a class for expanded clones, and some rows have none.

abundance: .; j_gene: TRBJ2-7; d_gene: .; v_gene: TRBV7-7; CDR3aa: CASSLGRAYEQYF; CDR3nt: TGTGCCAGCAGCTTAGGAAGGGCCTACGAGCAGTACTTC
abundance: .; j_gene: TRBJ2-1; d_gene: TRBD2; v_gene: TRBV11-3; CDR3aa: CASSKPIAGGGNEQFF; CDR3nt: TGTGCCAGCAGTAAGCCCATAGCGGGAGGTGGTAATGAGCAGTTCTTC
abundance: .; j_gene: TRBJ1-2; d_gene: .; v_gene: TRBV11-2; CDR3aa: CASSSLGSGYTF; CDR3nt: TGTGCCAGCAGCTCATTGGGCTCCGGCTACACCTTC
abundance: .; j_gene: TRBJ2-1; d_gene: TRBD1; v_gene: TRBV5-4; CDR3aa: CASSLAGGQDNEQFF; CDR3nt: TGTGCCAGCAGCTTGGCAGGCGGACAGGACAATGAGCAGTTCTTC
abundance: .; j_gene: TRBJ2-1; d_gene: TRBD2; v_gene: TRBV6-2/TRBV6-3; CDR3aa: CASSPPGLAGGSYNEQFF; CDR3nt: TGTGCCAGCAGCCCCCCGGGACTAGCGGGGGGGTCCTACAATGAGCAGTTCTTC
abundance: .; j_gene: TRBJ2-7; d_gene: .; v_gene: TRBV19; CDR3aa: CATRGGGPHEQYF; CDR3nt: TGTGCCACCAGAGGGGGAGGGCCTCACGAGCAGTACTTC
abundance: .; j_gene: TRBJ2-7; d_gene: .; v_gene: TRBV5-6; CDR3aa: CASSLDRGIGDEQYF; CDR3nt: TGTGCCAGCAGCTTGGATAGGGGAATTGGAGACGAGCAGTACTTC
abundance: .; j_gene: TRBJ1-1; d_gene: .; v_gene: TRBV18; CDR3aa: CASSPPSAGWAEAFF; CDR3nt: TGTGCCAGCTCACCCCCGTCGGCAGGGTGGGCTGAAGCTTTCTTT
abundance: .; j_gene: TRBJ1-2; d_gene: .; v_gene: TRBV3-1/TRBV3-2; CDR3aa: CASTHGGGYNYGYTF; CDR3nt: TGTGCCAGCACCCATGGAGGGGGATATAACTATGGCTACACCTTC
abundance: .; j_gene: TRBJ1-4; d_gene: .; v_gene: TRBV5-4; CDR3aa: CASSSSLQDNEKLFF; CDR3nt: TGTGCCAGCAGCTCATCCCTACAGGATAATGAAAAACTGTTTTTT
abundance: .; j_gene: TRBJ1-1; d_gene: TRBD1; v_gene: TRBV7-9; CDR3aa: CASSFDRDLDTEAFF; CDR3nt: TGTGCCAGCAGCTTCGACAGGGATTTGGACACTGAAGCTTTCTTT
abundance: .; j_gene: TRBJ2-1; d_gene: TRBD2; v_gene: TRBV6-1; CDR3aa: CASSDKGLAGNNEQFF; CDR3nt: TGTGCCAGCAGTGACAAAGGACTAGCGGGAAACAATGAGCAGTTCTTC
abundance: .; j_gene: TRBJ1-5; d_gene: TRBD1; v_gene: TRBV19; CDR3aa: CASRETGGIGVNQPQHF; CDR3nt: TGTGCCAGTAGGGAGACAGGGGGCATCGGTGTCAATCAGCCCCAGCATTTT
abundance: once; j_gene: TRBJ1-1; d_gene: .; v_gene: TRBV10-3; CDR3aa: CAISEGRGSDTEAFF; CDR3nt: TGTGCCATCAGTGAAGGAAGGGGATCGGACACTGAAGCTTTCTTT
abundance: .; j_gene: TRBJ1-1; d_gene: TRBD1; v_gene: TRBV5-1; CDR3aa: CASSIGQAKRAEAFF; CDR3nt: TGCGCCAGCAGCATAGGACAGGCCAAAAGGGCTGAAGCTTTCTTT
abundance: .; j_gene: TRBJ1-6; d_gene: .; v_gene: TRBV30; CDR3aa: CAWAKGGSSYNSPLHF; CDR3nt: TGTGCCTGGGCGAAGGGGGGGAGCTCCTATAATTCACCCCTCCACTTT
abundance: few; j_gene: TRBJ2-1; d_gene: .; v_gene: TRBV10-3; CDR3aa: CAISEAGGRNNEQFF; CDR3nt: TGTGCCATCAGTGAGGCAGGGGGGCGTAACAATGAGCAGTTCTTC
abundance: .; j_gene: TRBJ2-5; d_gene: .; v_gene: TRBV7-2; CDR3aa: CASSLGRIGLRKETQYF; CDR3nt: TGTGCCAGCAGCTTGGGTCGAATAGGGTTACGGAAAGAGACCCAGTACTTC
abundance: .; j_gene: TRBJ1-4; d_gene: TRBD1; v_gene: TRBV19; CDR3aa: CASIGTGRKLFF; CDR3nt: TGTGCCAGTATTGGGACAGGGAGAAAACTGTTTTTT
abundance: .; j_gene: TRBJ1-5; d_gene: TRBD1; v_gene: TRBV6-6; CDR3aa: CASSYGQVYQPQHF; CDR3nt: TGTGCCAGCAGTTACGGACAGGTTTATCAGCCCCAGCATTTT
abundance: .; j_gene: TRBJ1-5; d_gene: .; v_gene: TRBV6-2/TRBV6-3; CDR3aa: CASSIPGPRSQHF; CDR3nt: TGTGCCAGCAGTATTCCGGGCCCGAGGTCCCAGCATTTT
abundance: .; j_gene: TRBJ1-2; d_gene: TRBD1; v_gene: TRBV30; CDR3aa: CAWRTGGAGYGYTF; CDR3nt: TGTGCCTGGAGGACAGGGGGCGCCGGCTATGGCTACACCTTC
abundance: .; j_gene: TRBJ1-1; d_gene: .; v_gene: TRBV23-1; CDR3aa: CANMTVNTEAFF; CDR3nt: TGCGCCAATATGACAGTGAACACTGAAGCTTTCTTT
abundance: .; j_gene: TRBJ1-1; d_gene: TRBD1; v_gene: TRBV7-9; CDR3aa: CATQGGISAFF; CDR3nt: TGTGCCACCCAGGGGGGTATATCGGCTTTCTTT
abundance: .; j_gene: TRBJ2-7; d_gene: TRBD2; v_gene: TRBV11-2; CDR3aa: CASSPWGGPYEQYF; CDR3nt: TGTGCCAGCAGCCCCTGGGGAGGGCCCTACGAGCAGTACTTC
abundance: .; j_gene: TRBJ2-2; d_gene: TRBD2; v_gene: TRBV7-9; CDR3aa: CASSSLAGGDTGELFF; CDR3nt: TGTGCCAGCAGCTCGTTAGCGGGAGGGGACACCGGGGAGCTGTTTTTT
abundance: .; j_gene: TRBJ1-2; d_gene: .; v_gene: TRBV15; CDR3aa: CATSRDPLLGGFGYTF; CDR3nt: TGTGCCACCAGCAGAGATCCGTTATTGGGGGGCTTTGGCTACACCTTC
abundance: .; j_gene: TRBJ1-3; d_gene: .; v_gene: TRBV18; CDR3aa: CASSPLRGSGNTIYF; CDR3nt: TGTGCCAGCTCACCACTGAGGGGCTCTGGAAACACCATATATTTT
abundance: .; j_gene: TRBJ1-6; d_gene: TRBD1; v_gene: TRBV5-1; CDR3aa: CASSVVTGLGSYNSPLHF; CDR3nt: TGCGCCAGCAGCGTCGTGACAGGGCTAGGCTCCTATAATTCACCCCTCCACTTT
abundance: .; j_gene: TRBJ1-1; d_gene: .; v_gene: TRBV7-2; CDR3aa: CASSFTGRLTEAFF; CDR3nt: TGTGCCAGCAGCTTTACAGGGAGACTAACTGAAGCTTTCTTT
abundance: .; j_gene: TRBJ1-1; d_gene: .; v_gene: TRBV18; CDR3aa: CASSKSTPMEAFF; CDR3nt: TGTGCCAGCTCAAAGTCGACCCCCATGGAGGCTTTCTTT
abundance: .; j_gene: TRBJ1-5; d_gene: TRBD1; v_gene: TRBV6-6; CDR3aa: CASSYGQGYQPQHF; CDR3nt: TGTGCCAGCAGTTACGGACAGGGCTATCAGCCCCAGCATTTT
abundance: few; j_gene: TRBJ1-3; d_gene: TRBD1; v_gene: TRBV28; CDR3aa: CASGTGGSGNTIYF; CDR3nt: TGTGCCAGCGGAACAGGGGGCTCTGGAAACACCATATATTTT
abundance: once; j_gene: TRBJ2-1; d_gene: TRBD2; v_gene: TRBV4-1; CDR3aa: CASSQPGLAVDNEQFF; CDR3nt: TGCGCCAGCAGCCAACCAGGACTAGCGGTTGACAATGAGCAGTTCTTC
abundance: .; j_gene: TRBJ1-2; d_gene: .; v_gene: TRBV10-2; CDR3aa: CATLTATNYGYTF; CDR3nt: TGCGCCACCCTGACAGCTACTAACTATGGCTACACCTTC
abundance: few; j_gene: TRBJ1-4; d_gene: TRBD1; v_gene: TRBV6-1; CDR3aa: CASSEGTGVEKLFF; CDR3nt: TGTGCCAGCAGTGAAGGGACAGGGGTTGAAAAACTGTTTTTT
abundance: .; j_gene: TRBJ2-2; d_gene: .; v_gene: TRBV3-1/TRBV3-2; CDR3aa: CASSRRGGSGELFF; CDR3nt: TGTGCCAGCAGCCGGCGGGGTGGCTCCGGGGAGCTGTTTTTT
abundance: .; j_gene: TRBJ1-2; d_gene: .; v_gene: TRBV7-2; CDR3aa: CASSRDIFVDYGYTF; CDR3nt: TGTGCCAGCAGCCGGGACATTTTTGTTGACTATGGCTACACCTTC
abundance: .; j_gene: TRBJ2-3; d_gene: .; v_gene: TRBV7-3; CDR3aa: CASSLTLGLSTDTQYF; CDR3nt: TGTGCCAGCAGCTTAACTCTTGGGCTTAGCACAGATACGCAGTATTTT
abundance: .; j_gene: TRBJ1-1; d_gene: .; v_gene: TRBV14; CDR3aa: CASSRAGSGLGTEAFF; CDR3nt: TGTGCCAGCAGCCGAGCGGGGTCGGGGCTCGGAACTGAAGCTTTCTTT
abundance: once; j_gene: TRBJ1-6; d_gene: TRBD1; v_gene: TRBV5-8; CDR3aa: CASSWGTDSPLHF; CDR3nt: TGTGCCAGCAGCTGGGGGACAGACTCACCCCTCCACTTT
abundance: .; j_gene: TRBJ2-3; d_gene: .; v_gene: TRBV20-1; CDR3aa: CSASARGLGGRTDTQYF; CDR3nt: TGCAGTGCCAGTGCCCGGGGGCTGGGGGGGCGCACAGATACGCAGTATTTT
abundance: .; j_gene: TRBJ2-3; d_gene: TRBD2; v_gene: TRBV27; CDR3aa: CASKVTGTRLTDTQYF; CDR3nt: TGTGCCAGCAAAGTTACCGGGACTAGGTTGACAGATACGCAGTATTTT
abundance: .; j_gene: TRBJ2-5; d_gene: TRBD1; v_gene: TRBV13; CDR3aa: CASSLILDRGETQYF; CDR3nt: TGTGCCAGCAGCTTAATTCTGGACAGGGGAGAGACCCAGTACTTC
abundance: many; j_gene: TRBJ2-7; d_gene: .; v_gene: TRBV30; CDR3aa: CAWSVDYEQYF; CDR3nt: TGTGCCTGGAGTGTAGACTACGAGCAGTACTTC
abundance: .; j_gene: TRBJ1-2; d_gene: .; v_gene: TRBV5-6; CDR3aa: CASSPWDSSWWGYTF; CDR3nt: TGTGCCAGCAGTCCTTGGGATTCTTCGTGGTGGGGCTACACCTTC
abundance: .; j_gene: TRBJ1-1; d_gene: .; v_gene: TRBV30; CDR3aa: CAWRQAINTEAFF; CDR3nt: TGTGCCTGGCGACAGGCGATCAACACTGAAGCTTTCTTT
abundance: .; j_gene: TRBJ2-7; d_gene: TRBD1; v_gene: TRBV6-5; CDR3aa: CASRGQGDYEQYF; CDR3nt: TGTGCCAGCAGGGGACAGGGGGACTACGAGCAGTACTTC
abundance: .; j_gene: TRBJ1-1; d_gene: TRBD1; v_gene: TRBV7-8; CDR3aa: CASSLGQGGRNTEAFF; CDR3nt: TGTGCCAGCAGCTTAGGGCAGGGGGGCAGGAACACTGAAGCTTTCTTT
abundance: once; j_gene: TRBJ1-2; d_gene: TRBD1; v_gene: TRBV9; CDR3aa: CASSEAPTGRSYTF; CDR3nt: TGTGCCAGCAGCGAGGCTCCGACAGGGCGAAGCTACACCTTC
abundance: .; j_gene: TRBJ2-7; d_gene: TRBD2; v_gene: TRBV7-2; CDR3aa: CASSFRVAGGGTYEQYF; CDR3nt: TGTGCCAGCAGCTTTCGGGTAGCGGGAGGTGGGACCTACGAGCAGTACTTC
abundance: .; j_gene: TRBJ2-5; d_gene: TRBD1; v_gene: TRBV30; CDR3aa: CAWSADRGRGETQYF; CDR3nt: TGTGCCTGGAGTGCGGACAGGGGGCGCGGAGAGACCCAGTACTTC
abundance: .; j_gene: TRBJ2-7; d_gene: .; v_gene: TRBV12-3/TRBV12-4; CDR3aa: CASSSTSYEQYF; CDR3nt: TGTGCCAGCAGCTCAACCTCCTACGAGCAGTACTTC
abundance: .; j_gene: TRBJ1-5; d_gene: .; v_gene: TRBV5-1; CDR3aa: CASSLAGQSNQPQHF; CDR3nt: TGCGCCAGCAGCTTGGCGGGACAAAGCAATCAGCCCCAGCATTTT
abundance: once; j_gene: TRBJ1-5; d_gene: .; v_gene: TRBV2; CDR3aa: CASSERVRQPQHF; CDR3nt: TGTGCCAGCAGTGAAAGGGTCAGGCAGCCCCAGCATTTT